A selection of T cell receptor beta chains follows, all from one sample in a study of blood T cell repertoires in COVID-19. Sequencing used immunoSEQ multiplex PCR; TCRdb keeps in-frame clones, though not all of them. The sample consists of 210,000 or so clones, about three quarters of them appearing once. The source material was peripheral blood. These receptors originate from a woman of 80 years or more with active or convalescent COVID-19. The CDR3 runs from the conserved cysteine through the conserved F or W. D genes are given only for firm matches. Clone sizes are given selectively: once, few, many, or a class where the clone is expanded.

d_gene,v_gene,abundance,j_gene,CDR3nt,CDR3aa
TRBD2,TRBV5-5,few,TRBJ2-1,TGTGCCAGCAGCTTGGGCCTAGCGGGGGGCCTTAACTACAATGAGCAGTTCTTC,CASSLGLAGGLNYNEQFF
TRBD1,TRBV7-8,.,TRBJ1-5,TGTGCCAGCAGTCTCGGGACAGGGGGCAGAGCCCAGCATTTT,CASSLGTGGRAQHF
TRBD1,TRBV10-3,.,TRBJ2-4,TGTGCCATCAGTGAACCGGGACAGGGCATTCAGTACTTC,CAISEPGQGIQYF
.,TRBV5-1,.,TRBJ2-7,TGCGCCAGCAGCTTGGGCGTTCACTACGAGCAGTACTTC,CASSLGVHYEQYF
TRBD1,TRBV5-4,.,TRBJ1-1,TGTGCCAGCAGCTTCAGGGGGCGGACTGAAGCTTTCTTT,CASSFRGRTEAFF
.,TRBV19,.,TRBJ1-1,TGTGCCAGTAGTAGTCAGTGGGAGTTGAACACTGAAGCTTTCTTT,CASSSQWELNTEAFF
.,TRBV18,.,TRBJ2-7,TGTGCCAGCTCACCAGGTCGGTCAACTACCTACGAGCAGTACTTC,CASSPGRSTTYEQYF
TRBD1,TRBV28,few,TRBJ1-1,TGTGCCAGCAGTTCTTACTTGGACAGGGGAGGGACTGAAGCTTTCTTT,CASSSYLDRGGTEAFF
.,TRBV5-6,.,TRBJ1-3,TGTGCCAGCAGCCTCCAGCAGGTGTTCTCTGGAAACACCATATATTTT,CASSLQQVFSGNTIYF
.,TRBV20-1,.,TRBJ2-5,TGCAGTGCTAGTCGGGGGGCGGACCAAGAGACCCAGTACTTC,CSASRGADQETQYF
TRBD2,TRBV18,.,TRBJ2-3,TGTGCCAGCACCAAGACTAGCGGGGGGCCCAGCACAGATACGCAGTATTTT,CASTKTSGGPSTDTQYF
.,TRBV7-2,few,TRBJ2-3,TGTGCCAGCAGCTTAGCAGGGGTTTGGTCGACAGATACGCAGTATTTT,CASSLAGVWSTDTQYF
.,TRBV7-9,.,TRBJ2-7,TGTGCCAGCAGCTGGACTGATAGCTCCTACGAGCAGTACTTC,CASSWTDSSYEQYF
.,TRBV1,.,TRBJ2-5,TGCACCAGCAGGACTTGGACTAGCGGGGGGACGGTTTGGGAGACCCAGTACTTC,CTSRTWTSGGTVWETQYF
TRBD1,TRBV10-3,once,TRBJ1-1,TGTGCCATCAGCGGGACAGGGAGCACTGAAGCTTTCTTT,CAISGTGSTEAFF
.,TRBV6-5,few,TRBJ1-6,TGTGCCAGCAGAACGTCGGGGAATGGTTATTCACCCCTCCACTTT,CASRTSGNGYSPLHF
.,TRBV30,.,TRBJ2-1,TGTGCCTGGAGTGTACCAGGGCGCAATGAGCAGTTCTTC,CAWSVPGRNEQFF
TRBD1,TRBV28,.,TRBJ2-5,TGTGCCAGCAGTTCACCCAGGGGGCGGAGGGAGACCCAGTACTTC,CASSSPRGRRETQYF
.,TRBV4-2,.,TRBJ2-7,TGTGCCAGCAGCCAAGAAAGGACTGCAGGCTACGAGCAGTACTTC,CASSQERTAGYEQYF
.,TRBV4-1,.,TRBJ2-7,TGCGCCAGCAGCCGCGGTTTAAGGGGCGAGCAGTACTTC,CASSRGLRGEQYF